These T cell receptor beta chains were read from a single sample in a study of shared clonotypes between healthy human individuals. TCRdb keeps only in-frame clones here, not all; method: immunoSEQ multiplex PCR. This sample has 1.6 million or so clones, with more than 95% found just once. Sequenced sample: naive CD4+ T cells sorted from blood. The receptors derive from a man aged 25-40 years in good health. The CDR3 runs from the conserved cysteine through the conserved F or W. D genes are given only for firm matches.

v_call: TRBV5-1; d_call: TRBD1; j_call: TRBJ2-7; cdr3_nt: TGCGCCAGCAAACCCGGGACAGCAAACTACGAGCAGTACTTC; cdr3_aa: CASKPGTANYEQYF
v_call: TRBV5-6; d_call: NA; j_call: TRBJ2-2; cdr3_nt: TGTGCCAGCAGCTCAGGACGGGTCGCCGGGGAGCTGTTTTTT; cdr3_aa: CASSSGRVAGELFF
v_call: TRBV5-1; d_call: NA; j_call: TRBJ1-2; cdr3_nt: TGCGCCAGCAGCTTGCCTAATATCAGGGACCACTTACCTCATGGCTACACCTTC; cdr3_aa: CASSLPNIRDHLPHGYTF
v_call: TRBV5-1; d_call: NA; j_call: TRBJ2-5; cdr3_nt: TGCGCCAGCAGCTTGGACAGGGCGGGGGAGACCCAGTACTTC; cdr3_aa: CASSLDRAGETQYF
v_call: TRBV11-2; d_call: TRBD1; j_call: TRBJ1-1; cdr3_nt: TGTGCCAGCAGCCTGACAGGGGGAAGGACTGAAGCTTTCTTT; cdr3_aa: CASSLTGGRTEAFF
v_call: TRBV6-5; d_call: NA; j_call: TRBJ1-1; cdr3_nt: TGTGCCAGCAGTTACTGGGGAGGAGGGCACACTGAAGCTTTCTTT; cdr3_aa: CASSYWGGGHTEAFF
v_call: TRBV7-9; d_call: NA; j_call: TRBJ2-5; cdr3_nt: TGTGCCAGCAGCTTAGCGATTGAGTTCCAAGAGACCCAGTACTTC; cdr3_aa: CASSLAIEFQETQYF
v_call: TRBV28; d_call: TRBD1; j_call: TRBJ2-1; cdr3_nt: TGTGCCAGCAGTCTACCCGGGACAGGGAAGTTCTTC; cdr3_aa: CASSLPGTGKFF
v_call: TRBV9; d_call: NA; j_call: TRBJ2-3; cdr3_nt: TGTGCCAGCAGCCTAGGGAGGTCGAACACAGATACGCAGTATTTT; cdr3_aa: CASSLGRSNTDTQYF
v_call: TRBV18; d_call: NA; j_call: TRBJ2-7; cdr3_nt: TGTGCCAGCTCACCAGGGACCACTTCCTCATCCTACGAGCAGTACTTC; cdr3_aa: CASSPGTTSSSYEQYF